This TCR beta chain originates from a study of blood T cell repertoires in COVID-19. Method: immunoSEQ multiplex PCR; TCRdb's copy keeps in-frame clones and lacks some. The data show about 400,000 clones, about 90% seen once. V lost 10 bases to trimming and J lost 5 bases, with 17 bases between them. Germline-derived CDR1 and CDR2 are LNHDA and SQIVND (reference sequence). There are 14 residues in the CDR3. This receptor was taken from a woman in her 30s who had recovered from COVID-19. Input material: PBMCs or T cells enriched from blood (not recorded which). The chain is built from TRBV19 and TRBJ1-4, with D perhaps TRBD1 (6 bases). CDR3 nucleotide sequence: TGTGCCACGCGAGGACAGAGATTAAATGAAAAACTGTTTTTT. Translated: CATRGQRLNEKLFF.